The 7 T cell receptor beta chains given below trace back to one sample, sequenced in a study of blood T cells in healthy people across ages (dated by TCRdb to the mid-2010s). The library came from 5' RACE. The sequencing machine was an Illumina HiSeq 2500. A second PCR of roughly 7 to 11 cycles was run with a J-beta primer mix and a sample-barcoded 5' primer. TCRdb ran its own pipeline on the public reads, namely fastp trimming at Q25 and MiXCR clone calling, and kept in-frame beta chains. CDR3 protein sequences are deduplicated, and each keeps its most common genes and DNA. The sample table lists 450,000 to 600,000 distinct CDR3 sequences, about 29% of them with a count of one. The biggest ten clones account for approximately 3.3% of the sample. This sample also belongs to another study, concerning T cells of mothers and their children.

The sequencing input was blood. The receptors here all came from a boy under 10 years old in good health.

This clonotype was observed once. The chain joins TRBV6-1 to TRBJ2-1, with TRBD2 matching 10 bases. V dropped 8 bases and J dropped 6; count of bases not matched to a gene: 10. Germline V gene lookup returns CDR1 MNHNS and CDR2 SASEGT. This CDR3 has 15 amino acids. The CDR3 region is CASSFPLAGVNEQFF. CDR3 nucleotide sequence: TGTGCCAGCTCCTTTCCCCTAGCGGGAGTCAATGAGCAGTTCTTC.

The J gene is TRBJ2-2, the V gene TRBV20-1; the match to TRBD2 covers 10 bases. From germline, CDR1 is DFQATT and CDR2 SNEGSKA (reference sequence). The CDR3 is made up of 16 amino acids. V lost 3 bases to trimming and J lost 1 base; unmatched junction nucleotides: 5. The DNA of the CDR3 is TGCAGTGCTAGGGCTAGCGGGAGACGGAACACCGGGGAGCTGTTTTTT. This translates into CSARASGRRNTGELFF.

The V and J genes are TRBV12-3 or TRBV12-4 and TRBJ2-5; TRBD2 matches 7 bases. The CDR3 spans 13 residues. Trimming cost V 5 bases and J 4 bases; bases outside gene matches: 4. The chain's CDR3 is CASSLTSAETQYF. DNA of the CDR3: TGTGCCAGCAGTCTCACTAGCGCAGAGACCCAGTACTTC.

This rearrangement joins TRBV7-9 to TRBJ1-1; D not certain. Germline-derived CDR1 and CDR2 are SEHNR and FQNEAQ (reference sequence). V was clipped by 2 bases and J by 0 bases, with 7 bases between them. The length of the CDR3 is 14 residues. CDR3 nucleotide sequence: TGTGCCAGCAGCTTAAAGATTTTGAACACTGAAGCTTTCTTT. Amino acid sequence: CASSLKILNTEAFF.

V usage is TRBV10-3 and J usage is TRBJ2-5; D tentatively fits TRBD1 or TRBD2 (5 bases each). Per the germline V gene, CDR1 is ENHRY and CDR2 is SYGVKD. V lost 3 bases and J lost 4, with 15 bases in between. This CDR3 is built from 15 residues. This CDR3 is CAISERDRGGETQYF. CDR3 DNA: TGTGCCATCAGTGAACGGGACCGCGGAGGAGAGACCCAGTACTTC.

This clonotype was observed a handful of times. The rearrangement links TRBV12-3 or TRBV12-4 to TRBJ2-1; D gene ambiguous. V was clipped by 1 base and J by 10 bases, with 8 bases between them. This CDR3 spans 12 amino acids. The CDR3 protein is CASSLGTGEQFF. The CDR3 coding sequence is TGTGCCAGCAGTTTAGGAACCGGGGAGCAGTTCTTC.

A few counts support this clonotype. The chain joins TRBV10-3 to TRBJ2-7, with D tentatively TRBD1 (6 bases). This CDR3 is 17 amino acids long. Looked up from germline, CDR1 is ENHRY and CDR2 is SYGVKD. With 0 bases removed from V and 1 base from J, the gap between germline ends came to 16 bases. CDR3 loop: CAISESGAAGASYEQYF. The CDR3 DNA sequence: TGTGCCATCAGTGAGTCGGGTGCGGCAGGGGCGTCCTACGAGCAGTACTTC.